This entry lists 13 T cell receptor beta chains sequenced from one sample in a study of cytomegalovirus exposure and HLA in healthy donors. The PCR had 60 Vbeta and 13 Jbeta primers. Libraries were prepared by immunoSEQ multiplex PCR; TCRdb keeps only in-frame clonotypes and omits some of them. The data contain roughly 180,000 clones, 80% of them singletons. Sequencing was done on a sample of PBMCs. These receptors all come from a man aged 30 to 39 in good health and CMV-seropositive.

The CDR3, as DNA: TGTGCCAGCAGCTTTGCCGGGACAGGGGGTACTGAAGCTTTCTTT. Translated: CASSFAGTGGTEAFF. The rearrangement joins TRBV5-4 to TRBJ1-1; 11 bases match TRBD1. The CDR3 contains 15 residues. Germline assignment: CDR1 SGHNT and CDR2 YYREEE (reference sequence). Unmatched junction bases numbered 5, after V lost 2 bases and J lost 5 bases.

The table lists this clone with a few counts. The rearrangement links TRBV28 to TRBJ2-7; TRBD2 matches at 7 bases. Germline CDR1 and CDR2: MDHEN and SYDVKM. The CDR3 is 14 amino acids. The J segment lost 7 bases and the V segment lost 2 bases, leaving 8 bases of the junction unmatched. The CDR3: CASSLLAGDQEQYF. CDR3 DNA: TGTGCCAGCAGTTTACTGGCGGGAGACCAGGAGCAGTACTTC.

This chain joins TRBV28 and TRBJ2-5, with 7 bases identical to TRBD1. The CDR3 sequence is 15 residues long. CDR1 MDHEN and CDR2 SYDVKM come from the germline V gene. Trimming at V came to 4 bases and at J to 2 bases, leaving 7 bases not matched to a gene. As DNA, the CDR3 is TGTGCCAGCAGTTCGACCTGGGACAGTCAAGAGACCCAGTACTTC. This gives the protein CASSSTWDSQETQYF.

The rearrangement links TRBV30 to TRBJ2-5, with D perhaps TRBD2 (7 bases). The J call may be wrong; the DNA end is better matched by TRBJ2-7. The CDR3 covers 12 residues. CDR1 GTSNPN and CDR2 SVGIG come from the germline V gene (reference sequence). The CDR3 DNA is TGTGCCTGGAGTCGGGCGGGGGCCGAGCAGTACTTC. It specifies CAWSRAGAEQYF.

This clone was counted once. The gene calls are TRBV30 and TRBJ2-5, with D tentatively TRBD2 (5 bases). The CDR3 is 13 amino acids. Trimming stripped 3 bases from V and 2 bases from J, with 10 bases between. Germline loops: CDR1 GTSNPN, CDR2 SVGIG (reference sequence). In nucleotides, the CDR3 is TGTGCCTGGAGCTGGGAGCTACAAGAGACCCAGTACTTC. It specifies CAWSWELQETQYF.

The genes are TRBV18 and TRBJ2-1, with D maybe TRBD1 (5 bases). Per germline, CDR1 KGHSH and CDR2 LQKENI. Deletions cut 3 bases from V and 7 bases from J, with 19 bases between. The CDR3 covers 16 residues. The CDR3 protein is CASSPPGPQSANEQFF. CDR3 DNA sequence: TGTGCCAGCTCACCGCCAGGGCCCCAGTCTGCGAATGAGCAGTTCTTC.

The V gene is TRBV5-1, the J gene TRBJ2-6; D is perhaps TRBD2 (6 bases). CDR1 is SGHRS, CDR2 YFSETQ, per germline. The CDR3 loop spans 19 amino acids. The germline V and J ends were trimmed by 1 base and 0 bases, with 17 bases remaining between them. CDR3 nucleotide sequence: TGCGCCAGCAGCTTGTCCCCCCCGGGGGTCCACTCTGGGGCCAACGTCCTGACTTTC. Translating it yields CASSLSPPGVHSGANVLTF. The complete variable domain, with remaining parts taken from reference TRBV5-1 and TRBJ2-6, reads KAGVTQTPRYLIKTRGQQVTLSCSPISGHRSVSWYQQTPGQGLQFLFEYFSETQRNKGNFPGRFSGRQFSNSRSEMNVSTLELGDSALYLCASSLSPPGVHSGANVLTFGAGSRLTVL.

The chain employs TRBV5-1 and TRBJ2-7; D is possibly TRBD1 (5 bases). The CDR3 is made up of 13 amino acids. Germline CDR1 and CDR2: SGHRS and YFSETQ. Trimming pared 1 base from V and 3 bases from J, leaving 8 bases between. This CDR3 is CASSLQGDYEQYF. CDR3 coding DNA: TGCGCCAGCAGCTTGCAAGGGGACTACGAGCAGTACTTC.

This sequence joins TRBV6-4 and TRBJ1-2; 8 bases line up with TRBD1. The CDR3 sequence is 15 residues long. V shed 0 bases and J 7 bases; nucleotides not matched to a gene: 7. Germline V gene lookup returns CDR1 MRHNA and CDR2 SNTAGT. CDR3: CASSDSSQGARGYTF. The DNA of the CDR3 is TGTGCCAGCAGTGACTCGAGCCAGGGGGCGCGTGGCTACACCTTC.

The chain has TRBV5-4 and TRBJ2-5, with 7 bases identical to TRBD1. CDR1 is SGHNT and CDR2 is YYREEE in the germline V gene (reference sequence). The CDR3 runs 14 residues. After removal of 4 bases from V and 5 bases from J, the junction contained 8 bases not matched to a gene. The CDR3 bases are TGTGCCAGCAGCGATTTAGCGACAGGGGAGACCCAGTACTTC. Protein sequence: CASSDLATGETQYF.

Written as DNA, the CDR3 is TGTGCCAGTAGTAGATATTTTCCAGGGGGCGCCTATGGCTACACCTTC. Translated, it gives CASSRYFPGGAYGYTF. V and J are TRBV19 and TRBJ1-2; 8 bases are shared with TRBD1. Trimming removed 4 bases from V and 4 bases from J; junction bases left unmatched: 11. The CDR3 contains 16 residues. From germline, CDR1 is LNHDA and CDR2 SQIVND (reference sequence).

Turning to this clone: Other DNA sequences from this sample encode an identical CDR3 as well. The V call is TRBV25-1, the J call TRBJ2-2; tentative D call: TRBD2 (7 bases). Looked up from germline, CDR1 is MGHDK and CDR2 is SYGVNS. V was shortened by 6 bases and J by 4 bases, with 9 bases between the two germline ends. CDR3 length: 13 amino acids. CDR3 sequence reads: CASRRGGTGELFF. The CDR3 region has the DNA TGTGCCAGCAGGAGGGGGGGCACCGGGGAGCTGTTTTTT.

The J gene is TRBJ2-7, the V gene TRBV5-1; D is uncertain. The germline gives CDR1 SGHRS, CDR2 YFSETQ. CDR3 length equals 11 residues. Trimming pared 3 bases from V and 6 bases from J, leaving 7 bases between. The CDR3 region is CASSSPREQYF. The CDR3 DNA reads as TGCGCCAGCAGCTCCCCTCGCGAGCAGTACTTC.